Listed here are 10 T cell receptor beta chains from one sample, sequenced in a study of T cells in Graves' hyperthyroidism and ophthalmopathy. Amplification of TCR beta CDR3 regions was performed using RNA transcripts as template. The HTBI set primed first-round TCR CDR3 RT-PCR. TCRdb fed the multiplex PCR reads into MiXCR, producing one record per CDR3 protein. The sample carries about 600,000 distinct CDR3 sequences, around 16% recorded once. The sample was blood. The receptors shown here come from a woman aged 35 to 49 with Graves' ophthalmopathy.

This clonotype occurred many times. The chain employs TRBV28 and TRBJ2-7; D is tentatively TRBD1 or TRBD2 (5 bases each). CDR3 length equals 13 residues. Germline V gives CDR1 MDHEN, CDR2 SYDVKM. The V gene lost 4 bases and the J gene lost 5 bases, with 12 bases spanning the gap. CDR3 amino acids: CASSSGAPHEQYF. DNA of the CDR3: TGTGCCAGCAGTTCCGGGGCACCCCACGAGCAGTACTTC.

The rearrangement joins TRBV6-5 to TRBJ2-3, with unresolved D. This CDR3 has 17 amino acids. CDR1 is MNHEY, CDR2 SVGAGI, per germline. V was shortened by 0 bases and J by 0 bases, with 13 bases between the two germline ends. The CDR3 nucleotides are TGTGCCAGCAGTTACTCGACACCTAGTTCTAGCACAGATACGCAGTATTTT. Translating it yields CASSYSTPSSSTDTQYF.

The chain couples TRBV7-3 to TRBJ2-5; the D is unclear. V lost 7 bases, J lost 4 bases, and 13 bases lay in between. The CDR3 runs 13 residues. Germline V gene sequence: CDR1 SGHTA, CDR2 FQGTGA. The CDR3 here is CASTPASGETQYF. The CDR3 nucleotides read TGTGCCAGCACCCCGGCCTCGGGAGAGACCCAGTACTTC.

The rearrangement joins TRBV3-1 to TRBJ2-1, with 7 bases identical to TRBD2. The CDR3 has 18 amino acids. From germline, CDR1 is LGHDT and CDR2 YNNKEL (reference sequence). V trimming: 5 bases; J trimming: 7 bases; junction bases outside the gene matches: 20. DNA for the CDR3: TGTGCCAGCAGCGGCGGTGACGGGACCGGGACTATGATTAATGAGCAGTTCTTC. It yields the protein CASSGGDGTGTMINEQFF.

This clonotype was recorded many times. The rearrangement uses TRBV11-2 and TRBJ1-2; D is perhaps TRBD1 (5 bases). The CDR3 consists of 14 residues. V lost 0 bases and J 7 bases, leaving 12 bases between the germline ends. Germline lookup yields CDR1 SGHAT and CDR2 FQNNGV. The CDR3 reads CASSLEGVYRGYTF. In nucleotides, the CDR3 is TGTGCCAGCAGCTTAGAGGGGGTCTACCGTGGCTACACCTTC.

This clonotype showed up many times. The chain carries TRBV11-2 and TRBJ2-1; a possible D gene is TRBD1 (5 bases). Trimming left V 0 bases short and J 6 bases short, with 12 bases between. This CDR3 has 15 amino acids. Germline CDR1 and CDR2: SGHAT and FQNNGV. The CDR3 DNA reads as TGTGCCAGCAGCTTAGAGGGGCTAGTCGTCAATGAGCAGTTCTTC. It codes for CASSLEGLVVNEQFF. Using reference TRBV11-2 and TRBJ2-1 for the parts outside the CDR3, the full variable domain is EAGVAQSPRYKIIEKRQSVAFWCNPISGHATLYWYQQILGQGPKLLIQFQNNGVVDDSQLPKDRFSAERLKGVDSTLKIQPAKLEDSAVYLCASSLEGLVVNEQFFGPGTRLTVL.

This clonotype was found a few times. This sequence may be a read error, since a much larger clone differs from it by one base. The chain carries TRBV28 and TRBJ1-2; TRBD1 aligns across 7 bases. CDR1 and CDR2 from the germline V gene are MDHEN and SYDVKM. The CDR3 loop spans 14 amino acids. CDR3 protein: CASSGKTGTVGCTF. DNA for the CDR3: TGTGCCAGCAGTGGAAAGACAGGGACGGTTGGCTGCACCTTC.

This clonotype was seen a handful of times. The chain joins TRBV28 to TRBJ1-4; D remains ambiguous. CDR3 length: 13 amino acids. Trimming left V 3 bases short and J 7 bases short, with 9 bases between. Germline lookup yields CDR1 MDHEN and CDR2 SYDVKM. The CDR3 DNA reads TGTGCCAGCAGTTTTGGCTGGATTGAAAAACTGTTTTTT. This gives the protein CASSFGWIEKLFF. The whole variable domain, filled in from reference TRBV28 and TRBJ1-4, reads DVKVTQSSRYLVKRTGEKVFLECVQDMDHENMFWYRQDPGLGLRLIYFSYDVKMKEKGDIPEGYSVSREKKERFSLILESASTNQTSMYLCASSFGWIEKLFFGSGTQLSVL.

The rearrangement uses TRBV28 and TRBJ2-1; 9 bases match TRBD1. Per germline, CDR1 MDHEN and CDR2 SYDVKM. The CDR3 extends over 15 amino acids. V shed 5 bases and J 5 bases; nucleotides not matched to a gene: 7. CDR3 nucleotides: TGTGCCAGCAGTCCCGGGACAGGGTACGACAATGAGCAGTTCTTC. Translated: CASSPGTGYDNEQFF.

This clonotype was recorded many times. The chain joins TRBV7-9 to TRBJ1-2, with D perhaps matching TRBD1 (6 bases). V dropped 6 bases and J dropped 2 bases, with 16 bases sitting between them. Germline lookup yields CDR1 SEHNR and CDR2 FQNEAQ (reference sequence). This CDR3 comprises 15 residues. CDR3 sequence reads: CASSDGQKGNYGYTF. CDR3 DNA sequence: TGTGCCAGCAGTGATGGACAGAAGGGCAACTATGGCTACACCTTC.